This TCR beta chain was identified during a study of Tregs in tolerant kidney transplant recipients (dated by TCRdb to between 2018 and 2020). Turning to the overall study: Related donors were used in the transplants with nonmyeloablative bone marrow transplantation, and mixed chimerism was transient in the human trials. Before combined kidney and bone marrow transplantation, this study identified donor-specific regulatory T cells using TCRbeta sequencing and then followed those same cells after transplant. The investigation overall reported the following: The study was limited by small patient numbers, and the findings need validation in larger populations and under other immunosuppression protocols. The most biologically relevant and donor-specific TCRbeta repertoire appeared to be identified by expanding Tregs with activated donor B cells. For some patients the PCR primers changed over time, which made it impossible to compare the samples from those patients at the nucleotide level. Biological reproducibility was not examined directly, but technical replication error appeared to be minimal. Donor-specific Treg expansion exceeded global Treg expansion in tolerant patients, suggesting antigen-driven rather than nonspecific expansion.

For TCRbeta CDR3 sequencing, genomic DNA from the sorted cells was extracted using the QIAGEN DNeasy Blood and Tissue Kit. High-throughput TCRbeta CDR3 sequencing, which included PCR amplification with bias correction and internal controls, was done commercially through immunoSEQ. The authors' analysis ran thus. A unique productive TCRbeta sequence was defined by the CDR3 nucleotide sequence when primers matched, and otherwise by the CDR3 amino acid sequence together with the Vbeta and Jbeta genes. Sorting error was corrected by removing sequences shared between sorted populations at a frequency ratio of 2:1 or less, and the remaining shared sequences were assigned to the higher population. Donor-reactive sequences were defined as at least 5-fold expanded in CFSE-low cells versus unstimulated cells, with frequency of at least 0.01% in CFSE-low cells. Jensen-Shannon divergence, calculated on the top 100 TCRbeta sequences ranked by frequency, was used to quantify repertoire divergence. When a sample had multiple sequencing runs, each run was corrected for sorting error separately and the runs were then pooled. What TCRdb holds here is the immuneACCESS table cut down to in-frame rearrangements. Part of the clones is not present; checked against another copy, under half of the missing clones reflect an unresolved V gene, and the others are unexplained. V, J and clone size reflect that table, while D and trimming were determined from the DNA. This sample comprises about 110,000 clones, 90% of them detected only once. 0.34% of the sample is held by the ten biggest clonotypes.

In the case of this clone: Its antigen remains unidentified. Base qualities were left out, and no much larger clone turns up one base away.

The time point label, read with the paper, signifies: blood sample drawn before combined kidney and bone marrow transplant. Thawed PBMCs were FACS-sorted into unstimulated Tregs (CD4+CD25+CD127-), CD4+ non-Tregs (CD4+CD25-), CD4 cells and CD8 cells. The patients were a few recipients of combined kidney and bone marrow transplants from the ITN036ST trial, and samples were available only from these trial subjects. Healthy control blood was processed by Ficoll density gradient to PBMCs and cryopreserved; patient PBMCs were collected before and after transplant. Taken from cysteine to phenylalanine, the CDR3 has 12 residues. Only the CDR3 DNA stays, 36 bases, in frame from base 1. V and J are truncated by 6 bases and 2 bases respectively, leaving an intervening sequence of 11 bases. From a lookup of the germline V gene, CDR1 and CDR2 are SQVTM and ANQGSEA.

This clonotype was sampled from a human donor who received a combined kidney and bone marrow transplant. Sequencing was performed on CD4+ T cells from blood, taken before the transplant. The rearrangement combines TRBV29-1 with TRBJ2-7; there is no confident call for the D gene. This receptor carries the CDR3 CSVADITYEQYF. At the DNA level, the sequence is TGCAGCGTCGCCGACATTACCTACGAGCAGTACTTC.